This TCR beta chain originates from a study of cytomegalovirus exposure and HLA in healthy donors (dated by TCRdb to 2017 to 2019). With regard to the full study: According to an earlier analysis of a few hundred of the donors, about 179 million T cells yielded some 110 million unique TCR beta sequences and about 300 Gb of sequence data. An early release covering roughly 600 HLA-typed donors comprised about 300 gigabases of sequencing data and around 85 million unique TCR sequences. Among the roughly 400 genotyped donors, around 81% belonged to the genetic ancestry cluster associated with self-reported Caucasian donors. The study aimed to test whether cataloging public T cell receptors could reveal signatures of past pathogen exposure. The T cell repertoires of several hundred subjects were profiled by immunosequencing and related to cytomegalovirus serostatus. Along with the roughly 670-subject first cohort, a separate validation cohort of 120 different subjects was used. The study combined high-throughput TCR immunosequencing, statistical association of individual TCRs with disease status, and machine learning to predict cytomegalovirus infection status. To study patterns of TCR occurrence, a later analysis re-analyzed previously published TCR beta repertoires from around 670 donors and added high-resolution HLA genotyping. Rather than using new phenotypic data, the later analysis identified candidate immune exposures from TCR beta sequences and from how often those sequences occurred across donors. In an earlier analysis of 550 to 700 of the donors, high-throughput TCR beta sequencing was used to judge whether each TCR beta V gene segment behaved as functional or pseudogenic. Donor age, sex, ethnicity and CMV serostatus were compiled together with the repertoire data. Genome-wide SNP genotypes for about 65% of the roughly 670 donors were used in a later genetic analysis, which treated that subset as a discovery cohort. Every discovery cohort repertoire had been produced on one sequencing platform. HLA typing covered class I and class II loci at four-digit resolution. The number of typed donors differed by locus: about 620-640 for A, B, C, DRB1 and DQB1; 500 to 550 for DQA1; some 610 for DPA1; and 400 to 480 for DPB1. A few DR-DQ haplotypes were treated as single units for association and clustering because of strong linkage in the cohort. Among some 400 genotyped donors of the cohort, an average of around 250,000 unique TCR beta nucleotide sequences was sequenced per donor, of which approximately 18% were non-productive. General findings and caveats noted by the study authors: Some IMGT-functional V segments, including TRBV6-2 and TRBV6-3, could not be distinguished by the 87-base-pair reads and were therefore excluded. V-gene and J-gene trimming of TCR beta chains was associated with a missense DCLRE1C variant in a later genetic analysis, and the association was replicated in an independent cohort. A later analysis associated approximately 17,000 TCR beta sequences with specific HLA alleles at a false discovery rate of 0.05. While some public TCRs were present in many individuals, most TCR sequences turned up only very rarely across donors. In vitro tests confirmed that three of the cytomegalovirus-associated TCR beta chains recognize cytomegalovirus antigens. In a later analysis, HLA-associated TCR beta chains showed more clonal expansion and lower generation probabilities than non-associated chains that were equally common. Correlated functional status among segregating V segments might reflect linkage disequilibrium, but an unknown experimental factor could not be ruled out. Because counts were too low, seventeen rarely observed V segments, including chromosome 9 orphons, were left out of the earlier analysis of some 640 of the donors. The classifier was reported to diagnose cytomegalovirus status with high specificity and sensitivity in both the original cohort and the validation cohort. For the cohort, immune exposure information was limited to CMV serostatus. A further reported finding was that TCR beta sequences accurately predicted the HLA-A and HLA-B alleles for most subjects in the first cohort. The presence/absence analyses assumed that sequencing depth was roughly uniform across donors, and that assumption may not be true. When HLA alleles, especially DR and DQ, strongly co-occurred, attributing TCR associations to individual alleles was difficult. Because some donors lacked HLA typing at each locus, the association tests relied only on the typed subset. According to the authors, the approach could potentially be generalized to other disease states and immunological phenotypes. This cohort had only TCR beta chains sequenced, and the lack of alpha or paired-chain data limited which features could be detected. According to a later analysis, TCR association rates differed among HLA loci, with DRB1 alleles showing the most associated TCRs and HLA-C alleles showing the fewest. In the study, 150 to 200 TCR beta chains were listed as associated with cytomegalovirus. Most CMV-associated TCR beta chains appeared to be HLA-restricted in a later analysis, and the HLA associations seemed to be driven largely by CMV exposure. An earlier analysis of several hundred of the donors showed that most TCR beta V segments appeared in productive rearrangements either about 87% or about 30% of the time, which broadly matched IMGT annotations. A cluster of highly shared sequence variants was judged likely to be a technical artifact of the sequencing pipeline. In a later genetic analysis, fewer N-insertions in productive TCRs were reported among donors in an Asian-associated ancestry cluster than the approximately 670-donor mean. Several of the top co-occurrence clusters appeared to be linked to parvovirus B19, influenza, CMV and Epstein-Barr virus, according to a later analysis.

Trimming takes 5 bases from V and 2 bases from J, and the germline ends sit 6 bases apart. The CDR3 covers 12 residues, taking in both the cysteine and the phenylalanine. The DNA shown is the 36-base CDR3, in frame from base 1. CDR1 is given as MDHEN and CDR2 as SYDVKM, both from the germline V gene. To note about this clone: Its antigen specificity is not known. Base qualities were left out, and no much larger clone turns up one base away.

Libraries were made using the immunoSEQ multiplex PCR assay. A mixture of 60 forward primers for TCR Vbeta segments and 13 reverse primers for TCR Jbeta segments was used in the multiplex PCR. The CDR3 region of rearranged TCR beta genes was amplified from genomic DNA by a multiplex PCR assay. The amplified TCR beta libraries were sequenced on the Illumina HiSeq System as 87-base-pair reads. In the original analysis: Across the 640 or so repertoires, a later analysis counted around 80 million unique TCR beta chains, 8.5 million to 12 million of which were shared by at least two donors. A nearest-neighbor algorithm error-corrected the raw reads and collapsed the reads into unique sequences, merging closely related sequences to remove PCR and sequencing errors. Alignment of CDR3 sequences to IMGT reference sequences was used to assign V, D and J gene segments. For a sequence to be retained, at least a six-nucleotide match to both a V gene segment and a J gene segment was required. Rearrangements were called productive when the CDR3 lacked stop codons and stayed in frame with V and J; all others were non-productive. Following IMGT convention, CDR3 was defined as the stretch from the second conserved V-encoded cysteine up to the conserved J-encoded phenylalanine. The earlier analysis of approximately 500 of the donors excluded sequences that lacked an unambiguous match to a single V gene segment. An earlier analysis of just under 600 of the donors called V segments functional above 56.7% productive rearrangements and segregating when the between-donor standard deviation exceeded 5%. A statistical classification framework was built for diagnosing cytomegalovirus status from the catalog of TCR beta chain sequences. In a later analysis, TCR nucleotide sequences were compared against IMGT/GENE-DB human TR gene sequences so that V and J genes could be assigned. The TCRdist pipeline was used in a later analysis to assign CDR3 sequences and most-parsimonious VDJ recombination scenarios. A later analysis defined each TCR beta chain by its CDR3 amino acid sequence plus V-gene family, and excluded reads lacking a unique V-gene family. A later analysis removed 592 highly shared, low-generation-probability nucleotide sequences to deal with suspected cross-contamination and a sequencing artifact. In a later analysis, a clonal expansion index for each public chain was calculated from normalized within-repertoire ranks of inferred template counts. In a later analysis, generation probabilities were computed using a VDJ recombination model fitted to out-of-frame rearrangements, and the results were checked against IGoR. In a later analysis, TCR-TCR, TCR-HLA and TCR-CMV co-occurrence was scored with hypergeometric tests, and a repertoire-size bias correction was applied to TCR pairs. To estimate false discovery rates, a later analysis permuted the HLA or CMV assignments 20 times. A later analysis grouped co-occurring TCRs with DBSCAN, adding TCRdist sequence similarity when clustering within HLA-allele-positive subsets. Repertoires with fewer than 30,000 or more than 120,000 public chains, plus five repertoires with anomalous nucleotide sharing, were excluded from co-occurrence clustering. Imported from immuneACCESS, the table was reduced by TCRdb to in-frame sequences with V and J called. These copies leave out some clones; in studies compared against another copy, an unresolved V gene accounts for under half, and the cause of the remainder is not known. The D gene and trimming were derived from the DNA, and the V and J assignments and clone size from that table. The sample contains 150,000 to 200,000 clones, approximately 81% of them found a single time. Clones ranked in the top ten supply about 2.2% of the sample.

The cohort consisted of 666 healthy bone marrow donors. At the time of sampling, every cohort member was nominally healthy, though immune exposures that went unrecorded were likely present. The donor was CMV seronegative and was included in the group of hundreds of seronegative cohort members. Every donor gave a peripheral blood sample, and the peripheral blood mononuclear cells from that sample were used for TCR beta sequencing. The Qiagen DNeasy Blood Extraction Kit was used to extract genomic DNA from the blood cell samples. Source material: PBMCs. The chain is assembled from TRBV28 and TRBJ1-2; a weak D assignment points to TRBD1 (5 bases agree). The source of this sequence is a woman aged 30 to 39 in good health and CMV-seronegative. The DNA sequence follows: TGTGCCAGCAGTGACAGAAACTATGGCTACACCTTC. It translates as CASSDRNYGYTF.